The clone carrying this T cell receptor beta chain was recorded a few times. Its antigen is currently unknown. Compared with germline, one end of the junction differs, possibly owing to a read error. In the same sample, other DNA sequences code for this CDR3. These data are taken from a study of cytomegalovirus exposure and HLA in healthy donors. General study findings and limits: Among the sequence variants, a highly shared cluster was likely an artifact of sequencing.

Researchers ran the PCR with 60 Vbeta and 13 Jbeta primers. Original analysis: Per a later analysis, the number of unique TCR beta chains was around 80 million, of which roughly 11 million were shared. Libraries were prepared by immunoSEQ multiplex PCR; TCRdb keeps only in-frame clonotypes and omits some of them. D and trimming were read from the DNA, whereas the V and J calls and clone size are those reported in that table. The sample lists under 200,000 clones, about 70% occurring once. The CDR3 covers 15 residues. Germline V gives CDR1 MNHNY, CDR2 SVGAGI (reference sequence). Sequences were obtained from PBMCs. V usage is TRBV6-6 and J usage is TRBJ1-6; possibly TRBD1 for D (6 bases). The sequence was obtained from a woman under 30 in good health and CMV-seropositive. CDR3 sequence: CASSYVQGVNSPLHF. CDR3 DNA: TGTGCCAGCAGTTACGTACAGGGAGTTAATTCCCCCCTCCACTTT.